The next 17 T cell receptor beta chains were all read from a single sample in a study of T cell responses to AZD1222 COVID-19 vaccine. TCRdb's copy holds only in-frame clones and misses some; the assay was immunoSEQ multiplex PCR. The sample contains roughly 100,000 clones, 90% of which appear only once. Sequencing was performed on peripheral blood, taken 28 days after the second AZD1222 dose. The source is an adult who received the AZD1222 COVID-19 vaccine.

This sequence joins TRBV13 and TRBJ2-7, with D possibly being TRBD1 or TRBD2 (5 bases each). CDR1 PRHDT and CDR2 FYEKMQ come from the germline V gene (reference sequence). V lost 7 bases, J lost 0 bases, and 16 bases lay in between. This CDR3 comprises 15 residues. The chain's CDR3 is CASTLLGDGSYEQYF. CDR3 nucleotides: TGTGCCAGCACCCTTCTGGGGGACGGCTCCTACGAGCAGTACTTC.

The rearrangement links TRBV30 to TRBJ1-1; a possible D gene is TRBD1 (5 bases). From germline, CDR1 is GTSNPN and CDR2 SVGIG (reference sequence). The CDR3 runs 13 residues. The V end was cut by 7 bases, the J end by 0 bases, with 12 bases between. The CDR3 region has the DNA TGTGCCTTACCGGGACCTATGAACACTGAAGCTTTCTTT. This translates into CALPGPMNTEAFF.

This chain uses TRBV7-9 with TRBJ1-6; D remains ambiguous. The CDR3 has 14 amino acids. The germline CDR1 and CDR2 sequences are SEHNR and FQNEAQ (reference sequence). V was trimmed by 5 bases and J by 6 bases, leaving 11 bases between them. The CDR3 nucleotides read TGTGCCAGCAGCGCAACAACTTCTAATTCACCCCTCCACTTT. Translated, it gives CASSATTSNSPLHF. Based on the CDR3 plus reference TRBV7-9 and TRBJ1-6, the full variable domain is DTGVSQNPRHKITKRGQNVTFRCDPISEHNRLYWYRQTLGQGPEFLTYFQNEAQLEKSRLLSDRFSAERPKGSFSTLEIQRTEQGDSAMYLCASSATTSNSPLHFGNGTRLTVT.

The CDR3 region is CASSPGGGYNEQFF. CDR3 DNA sequence: TGTGCCAGCTCACCGGGCGGGGGCTACAATGAGCAGTTCTTC. The chain employs TRBV18 and TRBJ2-1; 7 bases align to TRBD2. The V gene end was trimmed by 3 bases and the J gene end by 3 bases; junction bases not matched to a gene: 2. CDR1 is KGHSH, CDR2 LQKENI, per germline. The CDR3 has 14 amino acids.

The CDR3 is CASSVGLGANEKLFF. In DNA, the CDR3 is TGTGCCAGCAGCGTAGGTTTGGGGGCTAATGAAAAACTGTTTTTT. The chain joins TRBV9 to TRBJ1-4, with D possibly TRBD1 on 5 matching bases. From germline, CDR1 is SGDLS and CDR2 YYNGEE. The CDR3 spans 15 residues. Trimming cost V 0 bases and J 3 bases, with 9 bases left between them.

CDR3 region: CASSFGWGNGYTF. The CDR3 nucleotides are TGCGCCAGCAGCTTCGGGTGGGGGAACGGCTACACCTTC. The V call is TRBV5-1, the J call TRBJ1-2, with D perhaps TRBD1 (5 bases). The CDR3 loop spans 13 amino acids. The germline V and J ends were trimmed by 2 bases and 8 bases, with 13 bases remaining between them. Per the germline V gene, CDR1 is SGHRS and CDR2 is YFSETQ.

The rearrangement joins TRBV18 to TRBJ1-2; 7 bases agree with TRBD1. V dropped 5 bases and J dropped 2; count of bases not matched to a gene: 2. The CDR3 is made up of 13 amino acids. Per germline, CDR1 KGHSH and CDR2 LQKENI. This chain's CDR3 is CASSSTGNYGYTF. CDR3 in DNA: TGTGCCAGCTCATCGACAGGGAACTATGGCTACACCTTC.

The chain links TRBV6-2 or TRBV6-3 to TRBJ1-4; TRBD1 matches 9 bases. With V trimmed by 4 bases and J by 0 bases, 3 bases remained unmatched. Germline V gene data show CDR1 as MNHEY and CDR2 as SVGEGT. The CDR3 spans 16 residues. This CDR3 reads CASSSGQGTTNEKLFF. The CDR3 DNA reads TGTGCCAGCAGTTCGGGACAGGGAACAACTAATGAAAAACTGTTTTTT.

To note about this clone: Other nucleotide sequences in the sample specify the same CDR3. In DNA form, the CDR3 reads TGCGCCAGCAGGGGACAGGGTTACGAGCAGTACTTC. This translates into CASRGQGYEQYF. V is TRBV5-1 and J is TRBJ2-7; 9 nucleotides agree with TRBD1. CDR1 is SGHRS, CDR2 YFSETQ, per germline. CDR3 length: 12 amino acids. Losses at the gene ends were 5 bases for V and 4 bases for J; bases not matched to a gene: 1.

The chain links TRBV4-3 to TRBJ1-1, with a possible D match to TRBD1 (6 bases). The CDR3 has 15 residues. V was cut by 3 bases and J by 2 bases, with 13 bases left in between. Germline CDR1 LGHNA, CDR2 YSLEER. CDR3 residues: CASSQGDRPNTEAFF. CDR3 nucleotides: TGCGCCAGCAGCCAGGGAGACAGGCCCAACACTGAAGCTTTCTTT.

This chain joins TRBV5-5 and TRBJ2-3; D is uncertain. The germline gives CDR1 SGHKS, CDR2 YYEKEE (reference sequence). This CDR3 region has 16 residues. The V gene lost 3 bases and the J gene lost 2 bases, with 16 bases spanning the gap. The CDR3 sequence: CASSSFGGGITDTQYF. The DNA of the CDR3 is TGTGCCAGCAGCTCGTTCGGCGGCGGAATCACAGATACGCAGTATTTT.

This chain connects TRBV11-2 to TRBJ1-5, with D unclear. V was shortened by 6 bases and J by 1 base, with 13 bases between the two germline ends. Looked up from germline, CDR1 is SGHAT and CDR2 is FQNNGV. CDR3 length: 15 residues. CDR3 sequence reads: CASSFDPGSNQPQHF. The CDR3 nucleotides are TGTGCCAGCAGTTTCGATCCGGGAAGCAATCAGCCCCAGCATTTT. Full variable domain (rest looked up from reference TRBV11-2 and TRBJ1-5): EAGVAQSPRYKIIEKRQSVAFWCNPISGHATLYWYQQILGQGPKLLIQFQNNGVVDDSQLPKDRFSAERLKGVDSTLKIQPAKLEDSAVYLCASSFDPGSNQPQHFGDGTRLSIL.

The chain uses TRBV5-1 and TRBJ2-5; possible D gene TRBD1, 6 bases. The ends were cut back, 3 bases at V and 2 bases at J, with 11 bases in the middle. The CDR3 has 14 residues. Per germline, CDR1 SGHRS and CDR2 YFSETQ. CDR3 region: CASSSLQGQETQYF. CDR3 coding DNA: TGCGCCAGCAGCTCATTACAGGGTCAAGAGACCCAGTACTTC.

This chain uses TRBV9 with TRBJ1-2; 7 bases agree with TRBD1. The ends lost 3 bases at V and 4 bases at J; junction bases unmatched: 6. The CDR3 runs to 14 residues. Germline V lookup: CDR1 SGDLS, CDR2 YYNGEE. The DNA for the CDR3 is TGTGCCAGCAGCGCCGCAGGGGGAGCCTATGGCTACACCTTC. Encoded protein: CASSAAGGAYGYTF.

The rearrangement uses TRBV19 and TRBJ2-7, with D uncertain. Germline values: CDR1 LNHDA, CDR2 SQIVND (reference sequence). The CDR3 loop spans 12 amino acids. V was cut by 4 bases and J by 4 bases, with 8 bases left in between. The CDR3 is CASSKTAYEQYF. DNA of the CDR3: TGTGCCAGTAGTAAAACAGCGTACGAGCAGTACTTC.

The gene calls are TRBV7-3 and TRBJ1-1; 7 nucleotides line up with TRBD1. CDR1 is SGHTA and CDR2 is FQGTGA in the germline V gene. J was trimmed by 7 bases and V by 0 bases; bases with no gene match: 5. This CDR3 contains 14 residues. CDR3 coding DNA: TGTGCCAGCAGCTTAACGGGGACAGTTCATGAAGCTTTCTTT. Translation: CASSLTGTVHEAFF.

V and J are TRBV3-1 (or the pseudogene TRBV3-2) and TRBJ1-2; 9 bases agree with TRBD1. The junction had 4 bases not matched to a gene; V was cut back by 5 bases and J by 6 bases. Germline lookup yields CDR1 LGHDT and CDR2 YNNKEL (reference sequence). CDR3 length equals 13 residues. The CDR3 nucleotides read TGTGCCAGCAGCGAGAGGACAGGGGATGGCTACACCTTC. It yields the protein CASSERTGDGYTF.